This T cell receptor (beta chain) appears in the sequencing data of a study of blood T cell repertoires in COVID-19 (dated by TCRdb to about 2020). About the study as a whole: Samples from collaborators originated in the United States, Italy and Spain and spanned both the acute and convalescent phases of COVID-19. The material from the prospective study consisted of cDNA or gDNA derived from T cells, B-cell-depleted T cells, or PBMCs. The dataset comprised deeply sampled blood TCRbeta repertoires from subjects exposed to, actively infected with, or recovered from COVID-19. The repertoires were made available in a free public database intended to serve as a resource for research on the immune response to SARS-CoV-2. Samples came from the ongoing ImmuneRACE study (first 160 participants) plus 1,254 subjects from 6 global collaborators. Nearly every sample came with metadata listing a de-identified subject ID, COVID-19 status, age in years and sex. HLA class I and class II types, where available, came from metadata supplied by the sample provider rather than from assay-based typing. The paper's findings and limits, for the study overall: Clinical and demographic metadata were provided uncurated, with the amount varying by source and participant.

Collaborating institutions collected whole blood in K2EDTA tubes following their own protocols. For TCRbeta analysis, collaborators shipped samples in one of three forms: frozen whole blood, isolated PBMCs, or DNA extracted from either of those sample types. For this clone: Its antigen has not been determined. Base qualities are not recorded, but no much larger clone differs from it by a single base. The identical CDR3 is also encoded by other nucleotide sequences in the sample.

TCRbeta CDR3 regions were amplified from genomic DNA using the immunoSEQ Assay, a bias-controlled multiplex PCR. Concerning the study's data processing: Nucleated cell counts per sample were estimated from amplification of reference gene primers within the assay. To quantify the absolute abundance of each unique TCRbeta CDR3 rearrangement, sequence reads were collapsed and filtered. Productive Simpson clonality was computed per sample as the square root of Simpson's diversity index over productive rearrangements. TCRdb holds this immuneACCESS table with in-frame rearrangements only. Some clones are missing; in checked studies, unresolved V genes explain under half, and the rest has no known cause. V and J calls plus clone size are reproduced from that table; the DNA served to infer D and trimming. The sample contains some 490,000 clones, 75% to 90% of them found a single time. The ten largest clones take up 3.2% of the sample.

The CDR3 starts with the cysteine, ends with the phenylalanine, and has 14 residues. Only the CDR3 DNA is retained, 42 bases long and in frame from the first base. Trimming takes 2 bases from V and 2 bases from J, and the germline ends sit 10 bases apart. CDR1 and CDR2 (KGHSH, LQKENI) derive from the germline V gene. The sample consisted of peripheral blood. The chain joins TRBV18 to TRBJ2-7, with the identity of the D gene unclear. This clonotype originated in a human donor in a cohort sampled during active COVID-19. CDR3 loop: CASSPSTETYEQYF. At the DNA level, the sequence is TGTGCCAGCTCACCATCTACAGAGACCTACGAGCAGTACTTC. Here the CDR3 is joined to the reference TRBV18 and TRBJ2-7 genes, and the full variable domain is: NAGVMQNPRHLVRRRGQEARLRCSPMKGHSHVYWYRQLPEEGLKFMVYLQKENIIDESGMPKERFSAEFPKEGPSILRIQQVVRGDSAAYFCASSPSTETYEQYFGPGTRLTVT.